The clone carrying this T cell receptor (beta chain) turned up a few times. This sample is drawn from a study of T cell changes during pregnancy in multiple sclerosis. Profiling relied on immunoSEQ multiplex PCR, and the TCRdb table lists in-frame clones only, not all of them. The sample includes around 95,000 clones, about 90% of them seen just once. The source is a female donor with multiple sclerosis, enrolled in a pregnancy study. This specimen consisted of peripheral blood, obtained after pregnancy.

Here the CDR3 DNA reads TGTGCCATCACCGGGGGATGGGATAATTCACCCCTCCACTTT. Its protein product is CAITGGWDNSPLHF. V usage is TRBV10-3 and J usage is TRBJ1-6, with a tentative D call TRBD1 (5 bases). V lost 7 bases to trimming and J lost 5 bases, with 12 bases between them. This CDR3 has 14 residues. Germline assignment: CDR1 ENHRY and CDR2 SYGVKD.